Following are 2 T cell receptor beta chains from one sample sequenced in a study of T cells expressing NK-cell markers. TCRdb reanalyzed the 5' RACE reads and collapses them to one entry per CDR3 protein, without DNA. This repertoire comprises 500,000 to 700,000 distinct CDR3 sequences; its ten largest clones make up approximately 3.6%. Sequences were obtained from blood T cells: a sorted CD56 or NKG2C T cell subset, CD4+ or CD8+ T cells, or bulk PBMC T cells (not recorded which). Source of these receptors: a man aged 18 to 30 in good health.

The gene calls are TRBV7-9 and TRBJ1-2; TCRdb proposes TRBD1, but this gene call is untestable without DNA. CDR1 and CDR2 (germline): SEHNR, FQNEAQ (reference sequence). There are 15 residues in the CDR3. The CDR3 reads CASSLTGPAGDGYTF.

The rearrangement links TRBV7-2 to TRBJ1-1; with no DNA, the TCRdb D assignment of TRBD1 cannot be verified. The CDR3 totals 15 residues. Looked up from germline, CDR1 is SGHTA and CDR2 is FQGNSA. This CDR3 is CASSLPGTGGLGAFF.